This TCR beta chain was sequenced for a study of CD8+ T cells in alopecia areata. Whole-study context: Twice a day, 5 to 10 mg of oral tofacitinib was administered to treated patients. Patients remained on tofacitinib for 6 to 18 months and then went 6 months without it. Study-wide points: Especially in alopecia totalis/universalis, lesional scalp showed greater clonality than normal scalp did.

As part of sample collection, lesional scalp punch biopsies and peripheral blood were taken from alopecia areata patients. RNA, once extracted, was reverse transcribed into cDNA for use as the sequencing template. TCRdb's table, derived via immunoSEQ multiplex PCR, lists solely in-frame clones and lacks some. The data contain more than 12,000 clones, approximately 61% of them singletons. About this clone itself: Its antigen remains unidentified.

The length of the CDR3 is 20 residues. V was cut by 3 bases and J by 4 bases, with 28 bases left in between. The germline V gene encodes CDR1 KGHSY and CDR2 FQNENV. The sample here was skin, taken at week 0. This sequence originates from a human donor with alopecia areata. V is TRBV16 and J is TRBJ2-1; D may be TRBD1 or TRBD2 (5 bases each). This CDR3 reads CASSHLPGPSPHFPYNEQFF. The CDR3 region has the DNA TGTGCCAGCAGCCATCTCCCGGGACCCTCTCCCCATTTTCCTTACAATGAGCAGTTCTTC. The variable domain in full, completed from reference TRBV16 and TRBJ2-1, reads GEEVAQTPKHLVRGEGQKAKLYCAPIKGHSYVFWYQQVLKNEFKFLISFQNENVFDETGMPKERFSAKCLPNSPCSLEIQATKLEDSAVYFCASSHLPGPSPHFPYNEQFFGPGTRLTVL.